The source of this T cell receptor beta chain is a study of OX40 agonist ivuxolimab in advanced cancers. Using immunoSEQ multiplex PCR, the repertoire was profiled, and TCRdb retains in-frame clones only, with some absent. The table lists tens of thousands of clones, around 87% of them singletons. Regarding this clone: The sample holds other DNA sequences that translate to the same CDR3.

Germline assignment: CDR1 SGHRS and CDR2 YFSETQ. V lost 0 bases and J lost 1, with 10 bases in between. This CDR3 region has 15 residues. The sequencing used CD4+ or CD8+ T cells sorted from blood, collected in a trial of the OX40 agonist ivuxolimab. This chain joins TRBV5-1 and TRBJ1-1; weak D call: TRBD1 (6 bases). The source of this sequence is an adult with an advanced solid tumor such as melanoma, head and neck, liver or kidney cancer. CDR3 coding DNA: TGCGCCAGCAGCTTGGCCGGGGGCGAGAACACTGAAGCTTTCTTT. Translation gives CASSLAGGENTEAFF. Based on the CDR3 plus reference TRBV5-1 and TRBJ1-1, the full variable domain is KAGVTQTPRYLIKTRGQQVTLSCSPISGHRSVSWYQQTPGQGLQFLFEYFSETQRNKGNFPGRFSGRQFSNSRSEMNVSTLELGDSALYLCASSLAGGENTEAFFGQGTRLTVV.